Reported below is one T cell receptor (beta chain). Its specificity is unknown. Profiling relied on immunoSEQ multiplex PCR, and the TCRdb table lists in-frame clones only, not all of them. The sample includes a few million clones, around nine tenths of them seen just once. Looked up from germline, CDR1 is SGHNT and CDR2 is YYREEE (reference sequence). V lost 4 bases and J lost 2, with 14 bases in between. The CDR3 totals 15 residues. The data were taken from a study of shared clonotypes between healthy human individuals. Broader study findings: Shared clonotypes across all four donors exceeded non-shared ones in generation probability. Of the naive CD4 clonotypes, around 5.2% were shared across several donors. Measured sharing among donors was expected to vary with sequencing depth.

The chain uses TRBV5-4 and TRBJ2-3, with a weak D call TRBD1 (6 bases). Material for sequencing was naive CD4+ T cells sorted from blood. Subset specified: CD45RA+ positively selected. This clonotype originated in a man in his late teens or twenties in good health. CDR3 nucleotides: TGTGCCAGCAGCCTAAAGACAGGAGTCACAGATACGCAGTATTTT. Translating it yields CASSLKTGVTDTQYF.